This T cell receptor (beta chain) derives from a study of cytomegalovirus exposure and HLA in healthy donors (dated by TCRdb to about 2017). With regard to the full study: In an earlier analysis of approximately 640 of the donors, 250 to 300 Gb of sequence data and 90 million to 130 million unique TCR beta sequences from roughly 180 million T cells were reported. Using immunosequencing, the study profiled T cell repertoires from about 620 subjects and related those repertoires to cytomegalovirus serostatus. A separate validation cohort of about 110 different subjects was used in addition to the roughly 620-subject first cohort. The number of donors typed differed by locus, with 629-630 for A, B, C, DRB1 and DQB1, 522 for DQA1, about 610 for DPA1, and over 400 for DPB1. Every repertoire in the discovery cohort had been generated on one and the same sequencing platform. Donor age, sex, ethnicity and CMV serostatus were compiled together with the repertoire data. An earlier analysis of around 580 of the donors used high-throughput TCR beta sequencing to judge whether each TCR beta V gene segment behaved as functional or pseudogenic. An early release that covered roughly 600 HLA-typed donors contained about 300 gigabases of sequencing data and roughly 84 million unique TCR sequences. The genetic ancestry cluster associated with self-reported Caucasian donors included approximately 85% of the roughly 390 genotyped donors. High-throughput TCR immunosequencing, statistical association of individual TCRs with disease status, and machine learning were combined to predict cytomegalovirus infection status. Roughly 5 DR-DQ haplotypes were handled as single units for association and clustering, since linkage in the cohort was strong. Among 300 to 450 genotyped donors of the cohort, an average of 235,054 unique TCR beta nucleotide sequences were sequenced per donor, around 20% of them non-productive. Rather than drawing on any new phenotypic data, the later analysis identified candidate immune exposures from TCR beta sequences and the way those sequences occurred across donors. Both class I and class II loci were covered by HLA typing, at four-digit resolution. The study was designed to test whether signatures of past pathogen exposure could be identified by cataloging public T cell receptors. Genome-wide SNP genotypes for about 55% of the roughly 670 donors were used in a later genetic analysis, which treated that subset as a discovery cohort. A later analysis re-examined previously published TCR beta repertoires from more than 550 donors and added high-resolution HLA genotyping to investigate patterns of TCR occurrence. Summary of the overall study and its limitations: Several of the top co-occurrence clusters appeared to be linked to parvovirus B19, influenza, CMV and Epstein-Barr virus, according to a later analysis. According to the authors, the approach could potentially be generalized to other disease states and immunological phenotypes. Most TCR sequences were observed very rarely across donors, whereas some public TCRs were present in many individuals. Because HLA typing was missing for some donors at each locus, association tests included only the typed subset. The presence/absence analyses assumed that sequencing depth was roughly uniform across donors, and that assumption may not be true. In a later analysis, most CMV-associated TCR beta chains were found to appear HLA-restricted, with HLA associations seemingly driven largely by CMV exposure. According to a later genetic analysis, donors in an Asian-associated ancestry cluster had fewer N-insertions in productive TCRs than the approximately 650-donor mean. When HLA alleles, especially DR and DQ, strongly co-occurred, TCR associations were difficult to assign to individual alleles. A later genetic analysis associated a missense DCLRE1C variant with V-gene and J-gene trimming of TCR beta chains, and an independent cohort replicated the association. Linkage disequilibrium might explain the correlated functional status among segregating V segments, but an unknown experimental factor could not be excluded. A cluster of highly shared sequence variants was judged likely to represent a technical artifact of the sequencing pipeline. In a later analysis, HLA-associated TCR beta chains showed more clonal expansion and lower generation probabilities than non-associated chains that were equally common. A few of the identified cytomegalovirus-associated TCR beta chains were confirmed in vitro to be specific for cytomegalovirus antigens. In the study, 164 TCR beta chains were listed as associated with cytomegalovirus. Some IMGT-functional V segments, including TRBV6-2 and TRBV6-3, could not be told apart with the 87-base-pair reads, so those segments were excluded. In an earlier analysis of under 600 of the donors, most TCR beta V segments were observed in productive rearrangements about 90% or about 30% of the time, broadly matching IMGT annotations. In a later analysis, the rate of TCR association differed among HLA loci, with DRB1 alleles having the most associated TCRs and HLA-C alleles having the fewest. Only TCR beta chains were sequenced in this cohort, and the absence of alpha or paired-chain data limited detectable features. A further reported finding was that TCR beta sequences accurately predicted the HLA-A and HLA-B alleles for most subjects in the first cohort. Specific HLA alleles were associated with around 18,000 TCR beta sequences at a false discovery rate of 0.05 in a later analysis. Cytomegalovirus status was reported to be diagnosed by the classifier with high specificity and sensitivity in both the original and validation cohorts. The only immune exposure information available for the cohort was CMV serostatus. Because counts were too low, about 18 rarely observed V segments, including chromosome 9 orphons, were excluded from the earlier analysis of 587 of the donors.

In total, just over 650 healthy bone marrow donors made up the cohort. At the time of sampling, every cohort member was nominally healthy, though immune exposures that went unrecorded were likely present. The donor tested CMV seronegative, placing the donor among the 300 to 450 seronegative members of the cohort. A peripheral blood sample was provided by each donor, and peripheral blood mononuclear cells were used for TCR beta sequencing. The Qiagen DNeasy Blood Extraction Kit was used to extract genomic DNA from the blood cell samples. Library method: the immunoSEQ multiplex PCR assay. For the multiplex PCR, a mixture combining 60 forward primers for TCR Vbeta segments and 13 reverse primers for TCR Jbeta segments was used. The CDR3 region of rearranged TCR beta genes was amplified from genomic DNA by a multiplex PCR assay. Amplified TCR beta libraries were sequenced as 87-base-pair reads on the Illumina HiSeq System. The paper's processing steps were these. Across the roughly 670 repertoires, a later analysis counted 80 million or so unique TCR beta chains, 9 million to 14 million of which were shared by at least two donors. A nearest-neighbor algorithm error-corrected the raw reads and collapsed the reads into unique sequences, merging closely related sequences to remove PCR and sequencing errors. CDR3 sequences were aligned to IMGT reference sequences to assign V, D and J gene segments. For a sequence to be retained, a match of at least six nucleotides was required to both a V gene segment and a J gene segment. A rearrangement counted as productive if the CDR3 had no stop codons and remained in frame with V and J, and every other rearrangement counted as non-productive. Following IMGT convention, CDR3 was defined as the stretch from the second conserved V-encoded cysteine to the conserved J-encoded phenylalanine. The earlier analysis of about 640 of the donors excluded any sequence lacking an unambiguous match to a single V gene segment. An earlier analysis of some 610 of the donors called V segments functional above 56.7% productive rearrangements and segregating when the between-donor standard deviation exceeded 5%. To diagnose cytomegalovirus status from the catalog of TCR beta chain sequences, a statistical classification framework was built. In a later analysis, V and J genes were assigned by comparing TCR nucleotide sequences against IMGT/GENE-DB human TR gene sequences. In a later analysis, CDR3 sequences and most-parsimonious VDJ recombination scenarios were assigned using the TCRdist pipeline. In a later analysis, every TCR beta chain was defined by the combination of its CDR3 amino acid sequence and its V-gene family, and reads without a unique V-gene family were dropped. To address suspected cross-contamination and a sequencing artifact, a later analysis removed a few hundred highly shared, low-generation-probability nucleotide sequences. In a later analysis, a clonal expansion index was calculated for each public chain from normalized within-repertoire ranks of inferred template counts. A later analysis computed generation probabilities with a VDJ recombination model fitted to out-of-frame rearrangements, and checked the results against IGoR. A later analysis scored TCR-TCR, TCR-HLA and TCR-CMV co-occurrence with hypergeometric tests, applying a repertoire-size bias correction to TCR pairs. A later analysis estimated false discovery rates by permuting HLA or CMV assignments 20 times. In a later analysis, co-occurring TCRs were grouped using DBSCAN, and TCRdist sequence similarity was added for clustering within HLA-allele-positive subsets. Co-occurrence clustering excluded repertoires with fewer than 30,000 or more than 120,000 public chains, plus five with anomalous nucleotide sharing. TCRdb stores this immuneACCESS table with in-frame sequences only. Part of the clones is absent; in the studies checked, under half of the shortfall reflects unresolved V genes, and no reason is known for the rest. The V and J calls and clone size come from that table; D and trimming were worked out from the DNA. The sample table records around 200,000 clones; roughly 79% of these occur just once. The ten largest account for 1.5% to 2% of the sample.

For this clone: What antigen it recognizes has not been identified. Base qualities were left out, and no much larger clone turns up one base away.

Trimmed from V: 7 bases; trimmed from J: 13 bases; junction bases lacking a gene match: 7. The CDR3, from cysteine to phenylalanine, totals 11 residues. Only the CDR3 DNA is retained, 33 bases long and in frame from the first base. For CDR1 and CDR2, the germline V gene (reference sequence) lists MNHEY and SMNVEV. Sequencing used PBMCs. The rearranged segments are TRBV27 and TRBJ2-4; the junction holds 7 bases that match TRBD2. The TCR sequence derives from a male donor in good health and CMV-seronegative. The DNA reads as follows: TGTGCCAGCACCGGACCGGGAGGACAGTACTTC. Translation gives CASTGPGGQYF.